This is a list of T cell receptor beta chains from one sample in a study of T-cell reconstitution after alpha-beta-depleted transplantation in children. One entry per CDR3 protein results from TCRdb running MiXCR on the PCR reads. The sample has 200,000 to 300,000 distinct CDR3 sequences, about 25% seen once. Material: PBMCs, obtained before TCRalphabeta/CD19-depleted stem cell transplant. The receptors shown here come from a girl aged 2 to 10 with Fanconi anemia, due to receive a stem cell transplant. The CDR3 runs from the conserved cysteine through the conserved F or W. The order of the fields is D gene, clone size, J gene, V gene, CDR3 protein, CDR3 DNA. D genes are given only for firm matches. The size field is filled for only some rows; it gives once, few, many or a size class.

>-|once|TRBJ2-1|TRBV11-2
CASSYTDTEYNEQFF
TGTGCCAGCAGCTACACTGACACGGAATACAATGAGCAGTTCTTC
>-|few|TRBJ1-6|TRBV20-1
CSAAGGLGSPLHF
TGCAGTGCCGCCGGGGGCCTGGGTTCACCCCTCCACTTT
>TRBD2|many|TRBJ2-2|TRBV29-1
CSVGTSGSTGELFF
TGCAGCGTTGGGACTAGCGGGTCGACCGGGGAGCTGTTTTTT
>TRBD1|many|TRBJ2-7|TRBV29-1
CSVVRDSSYEQYF
TGCAGCGTAGTCCGGGACAGCTCCTACGAGCAGTACTTC
>-|-|TRBJ2-7|TRBV6-6
CASSYSRGTYEQYF
TGTGCCAGCAGTTACTCGAGGGGGACCTACGAGCAGTACTTC
>TRBD2|-|TRBJ2-1|TRBV9
CASSVQGWLAGGLYNEQFF
TGTGCCAGCAGCGTACAGGGATGGCTAGCGGGGGGGCTCTACAATGAGCAGTTCTTC
>-|many|TRBJ2-7|TRBV7-2
CASRTPGSGNEQYF
TGTGCCAGCAGGACCCCAGGGTCTGGGAACGAGCAGTACTTC
>TRBD1|-|TRBJ2-3|TRBV7-3
CASSPSRQGSTDTQYF
TGTGCCAGCAGCCCAAGTCGACAGGGCAGCACAGATACGCAGTATTTT
>-|few|TRBJ2-1|TRBV29-1
CSVDGLTTYNEQFF
TGCAGCGTTGACGGACTAACGACCTACAATGAGCAGTTCTTC
>-|-|TRBJ2-5|TRBV18
CASSFLASGQETQYF
TGTGCCAGCTCATTCTTAGCGTCAGGCCAAGAGACCCAGTACTTC
>TRBD1|-|TRBJ2-5|TRBV29-1
CSVARTGQETQYF
TGCAGCGTTGCCCGGACAGGGCAAGAGACCCAGTACTTC
>-|-|TRBJ2-1|TRBV6-4
CASRTGLSYNEQFF
TGTGCCAGCAGGACGGGTCTCTCCTACAATGAGCAGTTCTTC
>-|once|TRBJ2-2|TRBV5-1
CASSLAVSYTGELFF
TGCGCCAGCAGCTTGGCCGTGAGTTACACCGGGGAGCTGTTTTTT
>-|few|TRBJ2-5|TRBV4-1
CASSQPGQQETQYF
TGCGCCAGCAGCCAACCCGGACAGCAAGAGACCCAGTACTTC
>-|-|TRBJ2-2|TRBV29-1
CSVDDQVIGELFF
TGCAGCGTAGATGACCAGGTTATAGGGGAGCTGTTTTTT
>-|-|TRBJ1-2|TRBV20-1
CSATSTGLNYGYTF
TGCAGTGCTACCTCGACAGGACTTAACTATGGCTACACCTTC
>TRBD2|many|TRBJ2-5|TRBV29-1
CSVAGLAGGETQYF
TGCAGCGTGGCGGGACTAGCGGGAGGAGAGACCCAGTACTTC
>TRBD1|many|TRBJ1-5|TRBV7-2
CASTLEGARGNQPQHF
TGTGCCAGCACCCTGGAGGGGGCGCGGGGCAATCAGCCCCAGCATTTT